Following are 5 T cell receptor beta chains from one sample sequenced in a study of shared clonotypes between healthy human individuals. TCRdb's table, derived via immunoSEQ multiplex PCR, lists solely in-frame clones and lacks some. The repertoire holds some 2 million clones, with roughly 95% as singletons. The sequencing sample was made of naive CD4+ T cells sorted from blood. The sample's subset: CD45RA+ positively selected. These receptors all stem from a young man in good health.

The gene calls are TRBV5-1 and TRBJ2-5; no reliable D call. Trimming cost V 3 bases and J 1 base, with 10 bases left between them. The germline V gene encodes CDR1 SGHRS and CDR2 YFSETQ. This CDR3 contains 14 residues. The CDR3 protein is CASSSYMTQETQYF. DNA of the CDR3: TGCGCCAGCAGCTCCTACATGACCCAAGAGACCCAGTACTTC.

In its sample, this clone was seen once. This chain joins TRBV18 and TRBJ2-1; D unclear. Germline CDR1 is KGHSH and CDR2 is LQKENI. The V gene lost 6 bases and the J gene lost 0 bases, with 15 bases spanning the gap. This CDR3 region has 16 residues. The CDR3 DNA reads as TGTGCCAGCTCGCTCCGACTCCATACCTCCTACAATGAGCAGTTCTTC. It specifies CASSLRLHTSYNEQFF.

The chain has TRBV27 and TRBJ2-5; D call uncertain. Germline V CDR1 and CDR2: MNHEY, SMNVEV (reference sequence). Deletions cut 7 bases from V and 0 bases from J, with 9 bases between. The CDR3 is 13 residues long. CDR3 DNA: TGTGCCAGCAAGAGGACGAACCAAGAGACCCAGTACTTC. It translates to CASKRTNQETQYF.

CDR3 protein: CASTRLAGSYNEQFF. DNA of the CDR3: TGCGCCAGCACCCGACTAGCGGGCTCCTACAATGAGCAGTTCTTC. The V gene is TRBV4-1, the J gene TRBJ2-1, with 10 bases fitting TRBD2. Germline V lookup: CDR1 MGHRA, CDR2 YSYEKL. V dropped 7 bases and J dropped 0; count of bases not matched to a gene: 3. CDR3 size: 15 residues.

This clone was recorded only once. V and J are TRBV28 and TRBJ1-4; D is undetermined. The CDR3 contains 12 residues. V lost 6 bases to trimming and J lost 7 bases, with 9 bases between them. The germline gives CDR1 MDHEN, CDR2 SYDVKM. The CDR3, as DNA: TGTGCCAGCAGCGGGTATGGTGAAAAACTGTTTTTT. Translation gives CASSGYGEKLFF.